This is a list of T cell receptor beta chains from one sample in a study of beta chain features in type 1 diabetes. Sequencing used immunoSEQ multiplex PCR; TCRdb keeps in-frame clones, though not all of them. Here the sample spans roughly 400,000 clones, about 15% being singletons. The sequenced sample was naive CD4+ T cells from blood. The receptors derive from a woman in her late teens or twenties in good health. The CDR3 runs from the conserved cysteine through the conserved F or W. The order of the fields is D gene, clone size, J gene, V gene, CDR3 length, CDR3 DNA, CDR3 protein. A D gene is named only where the DNA matches it firmly. Expanded clones are given a class, and other clones once, few, many or no size at all.

TRBD1,few,TRBJ2-3,TRBV6-5,16,TGTGCCAGCAGTTACTGGGTGACAGGGGCCACAGATACGCAGTATTTT,CASSYWVTGATDTQYF
TRBD1,.,TRBJ2-7,TRBV4-2,15,TGTGCCAGCAGCCAAGAAACAGGGGTGCCCTACGAGCAGTACTTC,CASSQETGVPYEQYF
.,few,TRBJ2-7,TRBV19,13,TGTGCCAGTAGTGGCGAGGGCGGCTACGAGCAGTACTTC,CASSGEGGYEQYF
TRBD2,few,TRBJ2-2,TRBV5-4,16,TGTGCCAGCAGCTCCTTAACTAGCGGGACGTCCGGGGAGCTGTTTTTT,CASSSLTSGTSGELFF
TRBD2,.,TRBJ2-5,TRBV25-1,18,TGTGCCAGCAGTGATTCTAGCGGGAGGGCCCTGTACCAAGAGACCCAGTACTTC,CASSDSSGRALYQETQYF
TRBD1,few,TRBJ2-7,TRBV29-1,16,TGCAGCGTTATTCCCCAGAAGGACAGGGTAGCCTCCGAGCAGTACTTC,CSVIPQKDRVASEQYF
.,.,TRBJ1-3,TRBV30,16,TGTGCCTGGAGTGTCCGAGGTAGTAGATCTGGAAACACCATATATTTT,CAWSVRGSRSGNTIYF
TRBD2,.,TRBJ2-7,TRBV29-1,13,TGCAGCGTTAGGGCTAGCGGGACCTACGAGCAGTACTTC,CSVRASGTYEQYF
TRBD2,.,TRBJ2-2,TRBV6-5,15,TGTGCCAGCACCTCGGGACTATTTAACACCGGGGAGCTGTTTTTT,CASTSGLFNTGELFF
.,few,TRBJ2-7,TRBV30,13,TGTGCCTGGAGTGTGCAGGGGAACTACGAGCAGTACTTC,CAWSVQGNYEQYF
.,.,TRBJ2-7,TRBV6-1,11,TGTGCCAGCCGACTCAACTACGAGCAGTACTTC,CASRLNYEQYF
TRBD1,.,TRBJ2-7,TRBV5-1,14,TGCGCCAGCAGCTGGTGGGACAGGGGGAACGAGCAGTACTTC,CASSWWDRGNEQYF
TRBD1,few,TRBJ1-1,TRBV30,14,TGTGCCTGGAGTTCGACAGGGACGGGCACTGAAGCTTTCTTT,CAWSSTGTGTEAFF
TRBD2,few,TRBJ2-7,TRBV30,13,TGTGCCTGGAGTGTCGGGGGGTCCTACGAGCAGTACTTC,CAWSVGGSYEQYF
.,.,TRBJ1-5,TRBV5-4,15,TGTGCCAGCAGCTTGGCGCTGAGGGACAATCAGCCCCAGCATTTT,CASSLALRDNQPQHF
TRBD1,.,TRBJ2-3,TRBV2,16,TGTGCCAGCAGTGACGACAGGGGATCTAGCACAGATACGCAGTATTTT,CASSDDRGSSTDTQYF
.,.,TRBJ1-1,TRBV15,16,TGTGCCACCAGCAGAGATTTAGGACAGTCGAACACTGAAGCTTTCTTT,CATSRDLGQSNTEAFF
TRBD1,.,TRBJ1-5,TRBV30,16,TGTGCCTGGAGTGTAAAGGACAGGGGCTTAAATCAGCCCCAGCATTTT,CAWSVKDRGLNQPQHF
.,few,TRBJ1-2,TRBV20-1,9,TGCAGTGCCGGGGGGGGCTACACCTTC,CSAGGGYTF
.,.,TRBJ2-6,TRBV2,17,TGTGCCAAGCGCCCAGGGTTCGCGACGACTGGGGCCAACGTCCTGACTTTC,CAKRPGFATTGANVLTF
.,few,TRBJ1-1,TRBV5-1,14,TGCGCCAGCAGCTTGGCAGGGCTGGGGACTGAAGCTTTCTTT,CASSLAGLGTEAFF
.,few,TRBJ1-5,TRBV6-1,14,TGTGCCAGCAGGCGGACAGATAGCAATCAGCCCCAGCATTTT,CASRRTDSNQPQHF